The clone carrying this TCR beta chain was counted at least ten times. Its antigen is not known. This record belongs to a study of T cells after yellow fever vaccination. Study-level points and caveats: Among primary-vaccination clones, most reappeared after the booster, at just under 98% for CD4 and 88% for CD8. Some clonotypes were seen in both the CD4 and the CD8 compartments. These made up a small share and likely arose from convergent recombination.

UMIs and a universal primer site were added when TCR cDNA was made by 5'RACE template switching. TCRdb ran MiXCR on the 5' RACE reads and lists one entry per CDR3 protein. The sample holds about 150,000 distinct CDR3 sequences; approximately 6.6% are singletons and the top ten take over 0.55%. The sequence came from a young man who received the YFV17D yellow fever vaccine. Sequenced material: CD4+ T cells sorted from PBMCs, taken 10 days after the yellow fever booster vaccination.

For the CDR3, the DNA is TGCAGTGCCGCCCCGACTACCCCCGTATCGAATGAGCAGTTCTTC. Residues: CSAAPTTPVSNEQFF. The chain is built from TRBV20-1 and TRBJ2-1, with a tentative D call TRBD2 (5 bases). The ends were cut back, 6 bases at V and 7 bases at J, with 22 bases in the middle. Per germline, CDR1 DFQATT and CDR2 SNEGSKA (reference sequence). The CDR3 is 15 residues long.